Below are 2 T cell receptor beta chains sequenced from a single sample in a study of T cell responses to AZD1222 COVID-19 vaccine. Clones were read by immunoSEQ multiplex PCR, and TCRdb kept only the in-frame ones, dropping some. The profile shows roughly 100,000 clones, around 94% of them singletons. Material: peripheral blood, obtained on day 0 of AZD1222 vaccination. These TCRs come from an adult in good health.

The chain uses TRBV7-2 and TRBJ1-1; D remains unclear. The V end lost 2 bases, the J end lost 0 bases, and 19 bases lay between the germline ends. The germline V gene has CDR1 SGHTA and CDR2 FQGNSA. The CDR3 is 18 amino acids. CDR3: CASSLNPPWVRMNTEAFF. The CDR3 region has the DNA TGTGCCAGCAGCTTAAACCCCCCCTGGGTACGGATGAACACTGAAGCTTTCTTT.

V is TRBV11-3 and J is TRBJ2-5, with D unresolved. CDR3 length equals 14 residues. V gave up 1 base and J gave up 7 bases, with 13 bases separating them. Germline CDR1 SGHNT, CDR2 YENEEA. CDR3 coding DNA: TGTGCCAGCAGCTTAGGACAAGCTGGAACGACCCAGTACTTC. This codes for CASSLGQAGTTQYF.